This section outlines one T cell receptor (beta chain) sequence together with its context. This record belongs to a study of blood T cell repertoires in COVID-19. Overall study context: Specimens from acute and convalescent COVID-19 originated in the United States, Italy and Spain.

Assay: immunoSEQ multiplex PCR; the TCRdb copy retains only in-frame clones and omits some. Among 55,000 to 70,000 clones listed, 60% to 85% were seen once. The clonotype comes from a human donor in a cohort sampled during active COVID-19. Sequenced material: peripheral blood.

DNA of the CDR3: TGTGCCAGCAGCTTGGAGGTGACTAGCGGGACGGAGCAGTTCTTC. It is translated as CASSLEVTSGTEQFF. The V call is TRBV5-6, the J call TRBJ2-1; TRBD2 aligns across 11 bases. The CDR3 sequence is 15 residues long. The germline V gene encodes CDR1 SGHDT and CDR2 YYEEEE. V was pared by 0 bases and J by 10 bases, with 6 bases of the junction left unmatched.